The following is a TCR beta chain sequence with its context. This record belongs to a study of blood T cell repertoires in COVID-19. Across the study: Italy, Spain and the United States were the sources of the convalescent and acute COVID-19 samples. T cells, B-cell-depleted T cells, or PBMCs supplied cDNA or gDNA.

As processed by the authors: Amplification with reference gene primers provided the estimates of nucleated cell counts. The assay was immunoSEQ multiplex PCR, and TCRdb's table has in-frame clones only and misses some. V and J calls and clone size come straight from that table; D and trimming were deduced from the DNA. The sample records approximately 50,000 clones, around 90% being singletons. V shed 3 bases and J shed 9 bases, with 6 bases lying between them. CDR1 and CDR2 (germline): DFQATT, SNEGSKA (reference sequence). The CDR3 is made up of 11 amino acids. The sample consisted of peripheral blood. The clonotype was recovered from an elderly woman with acute or convalescent COVID-19. This chain connects TRBV20-1 to TRBJ1-6; D gene uncertain. This CDR3 reads CSASNSSPLHF. The CDR3 DNA is TGCAGTGCTAGTAACAGTTCACCCCTCCACTTT.